This TCR beta chain was sequenced in a study of cytomegalovirus exposure and HLA in healthy donors. Overall study results and limits: Several of the most significant clusters appeared, in a later analysis, to be linked to common viral pathogens. Previously analyzed data showed that most TCR beta V segments were productive at a frequency of about 90% or about 30%. Rarity marked most TCR sequences, yet some public TCRs occurred in many donors. Later work showed greater clonal expansion in HLA-associated TCR beta chains than in equally common others.

The germline gives CDR1 MDHEN, CDR2 SYDVKM. This CDR3 has 15 amino acids. V trimming: 6 bases; J trimming: 7 bases; junction bases outside the gene matches: 10. Concerning this clone: What it recognizes is unknown.

The primer mix had 60 Vbeta and 13 Jbeta primers. Some clones are missing from TCRdb's copy, which holds only in-frame ones; the method was immunoSEQ multiplex PCR. This table has 90,000 to 100,000 clones, less than 85% appearing once. Sequencing was performed on PBMCs. The sequence derives from a woman in her sixties or seventies in good health and CMV-seropositive. The chain uses TRBV28 and TRBJ1-5, with TRBD1 matching over 9 bases. DNA for the CDR3: TGTGCCAGCAGGCGACAGGGGGGAGGAAACCAGCCCCAGCATTTT. Protein product: CASRRQGGGNQPQHF.